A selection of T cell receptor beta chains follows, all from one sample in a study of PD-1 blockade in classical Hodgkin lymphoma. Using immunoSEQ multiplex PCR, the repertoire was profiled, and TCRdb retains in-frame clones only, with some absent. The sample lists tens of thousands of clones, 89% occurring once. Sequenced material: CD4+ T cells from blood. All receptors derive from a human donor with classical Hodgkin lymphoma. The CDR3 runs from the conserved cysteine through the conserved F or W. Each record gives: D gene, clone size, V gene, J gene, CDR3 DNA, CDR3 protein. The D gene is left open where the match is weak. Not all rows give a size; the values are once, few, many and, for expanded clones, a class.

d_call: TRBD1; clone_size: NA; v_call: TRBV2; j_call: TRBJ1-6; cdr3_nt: TGTGCCGGACAGGGCCCCTATAATTCACCCCTCCACTTT; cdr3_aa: CAGQGPYNSPLHF
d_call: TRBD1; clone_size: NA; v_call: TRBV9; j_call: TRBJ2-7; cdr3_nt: TGTGCCAGCAGCGTAGGGGGACAGGTTGGTTCCGAGCAGTACTTC; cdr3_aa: CASSVGGQVGSEQYF
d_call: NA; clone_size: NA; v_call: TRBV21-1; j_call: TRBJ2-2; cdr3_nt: TGTGCCAGCAGCAAACAGCGATCGGCGAACACCGGGGAGCTGTTTTTT; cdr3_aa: CASSKQRSANTGELFF
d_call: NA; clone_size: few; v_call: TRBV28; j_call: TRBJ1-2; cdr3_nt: TGTGCCAGCAGCGCGGTTGCCACCTATGGCTACACCTTC; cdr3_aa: CASSAVATYGYTF
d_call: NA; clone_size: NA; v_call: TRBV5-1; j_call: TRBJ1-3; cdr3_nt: TGCGCCAGCAGCTTTCGGCCTCCCGGGGTGGGGACCATAAACACCATATATTTT; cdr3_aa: CASSFRPPGVGTINTIYF
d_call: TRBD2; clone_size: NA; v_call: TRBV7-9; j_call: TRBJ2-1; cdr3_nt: TGTGCCAGCAGCTTAGGTCGGTTTCGTAGCGGGAGGCTGAATGAGCAGTTCTTC; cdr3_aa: CASSLGRFRSGRLNEQFF
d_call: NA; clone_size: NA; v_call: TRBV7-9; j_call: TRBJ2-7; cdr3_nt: TGTGCCAGCAGCTTAGCGCTCCAGGAGCAGTACTTC; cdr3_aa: CASSLALQEQYF
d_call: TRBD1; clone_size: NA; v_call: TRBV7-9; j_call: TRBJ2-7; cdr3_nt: TGTGCCAGCAGCCGGGGACAGGGGGCCTACGAGCAGTACTTC; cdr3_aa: CASSRGQGAYEQYF
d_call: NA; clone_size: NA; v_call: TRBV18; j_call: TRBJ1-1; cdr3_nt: TGTGCCAGCTCACCCTCAGCCCAGGTGAACACTGAAGCTTTCTTT; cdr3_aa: CASSPSAQVNTEAFF
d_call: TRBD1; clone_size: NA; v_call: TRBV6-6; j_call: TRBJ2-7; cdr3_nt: TGTGCCAGCCGGGCGGGACAGGGGGTGTACGAGCAGTACTTC; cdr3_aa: CASRAGQGVYEQYF
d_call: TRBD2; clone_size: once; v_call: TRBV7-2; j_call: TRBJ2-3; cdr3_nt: TGTGCCAGCAGCTCTAGACTAGCGGGAGGTATTAGCACAGATACGCAGTATTTT; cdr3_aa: CASSSRLAGGISTDTQYF
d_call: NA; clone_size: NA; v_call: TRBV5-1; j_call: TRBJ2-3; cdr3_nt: TGCGCCAGCAGCTTTCTGGGGGGCACAGATACGCAGTATTTT; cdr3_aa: CASSFLGGTDTQYF
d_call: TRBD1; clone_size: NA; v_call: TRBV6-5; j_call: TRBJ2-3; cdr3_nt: TGTGCCAGCAGGAGGGACAGAACAGATACGCAGTATTTT; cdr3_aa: CASRRDRTDTQYF
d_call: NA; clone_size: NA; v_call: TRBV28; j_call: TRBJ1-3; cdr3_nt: TGTGCCGGCCAGGGGTCGAACTTTGGAAACACCATATATTTT; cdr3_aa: CAGQGSNFGNTIYF
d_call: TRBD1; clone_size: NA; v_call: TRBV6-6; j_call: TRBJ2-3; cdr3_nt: TGTGCCAGCAGTTCTCCGGGACAGGGACAGAATACGCAGTATTTT; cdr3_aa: CASSSPGQGQNTQYF
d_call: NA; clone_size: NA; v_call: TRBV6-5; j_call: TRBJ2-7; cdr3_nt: TGTGCCAGCAGTTATTATAGGGAAAGCGAGCAGTACTTC; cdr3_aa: CASSYYRESEQYF
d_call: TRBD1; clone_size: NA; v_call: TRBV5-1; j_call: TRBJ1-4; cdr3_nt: TGCGCCAGCAGCTTGGGGGGACAGGGCGATGAAAAACTGTTTTTT; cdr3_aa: CASSLGGQGDEKLFF
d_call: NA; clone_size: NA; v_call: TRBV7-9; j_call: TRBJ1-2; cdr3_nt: TGTGCCAGCAGCCCGGACGGCTATGGCTACACCTTC; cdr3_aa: CASSPDGYGYTF
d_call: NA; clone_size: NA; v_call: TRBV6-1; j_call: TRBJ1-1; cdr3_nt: TGTGCCAGCAGTGATCTGGGGATGAACACTGAAGCTTTCTTT; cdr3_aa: CASSDLGMNTEAFF
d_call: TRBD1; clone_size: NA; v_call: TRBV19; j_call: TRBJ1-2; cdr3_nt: TGTGCCAGTATGCGGGACAGGGCCTCTAACTATGGCTACACCTTC; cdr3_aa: CASMRDRASNYGYTF
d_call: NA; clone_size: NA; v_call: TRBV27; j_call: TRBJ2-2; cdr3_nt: TGTGCCAGCAGTTTAGACATGGTCGTTGGCGGGGAGCTGTTTTTT; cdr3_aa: CASSLDMVVGGELFF
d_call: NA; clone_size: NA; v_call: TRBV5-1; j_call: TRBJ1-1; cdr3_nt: TGCGCCAGCAGCTTGGACAGGGCGGTGAACACTGAAGCTTTCTTT; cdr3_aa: CASSLDRAVNTEAFF
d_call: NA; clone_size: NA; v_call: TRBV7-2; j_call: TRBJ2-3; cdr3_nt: TGTGCCAGCAGCTTAGCTGCAGGGTGGGATACGCAGTATTTT; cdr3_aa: CASSLAAGWDTQYF
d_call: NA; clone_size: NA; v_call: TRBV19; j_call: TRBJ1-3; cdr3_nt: TGTGCCAGTAAAGTAAACTCTGGAAACACCATATATTTT; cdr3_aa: CASKVNSGNTIYF
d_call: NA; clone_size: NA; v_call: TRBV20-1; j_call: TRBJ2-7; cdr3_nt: TGCAGTGCTAGAGGCGGGTACGAGCAGTACTTC; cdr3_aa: CSARGGYEQYF
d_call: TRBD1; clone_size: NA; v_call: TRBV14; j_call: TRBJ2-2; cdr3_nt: TGTGCCAGCAGTATACGGACAGGGGGCACCGGGGAGCTGTTTTTT; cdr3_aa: CASSIRTGGTGELFF
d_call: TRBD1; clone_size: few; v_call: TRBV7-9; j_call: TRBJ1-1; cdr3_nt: TGTGCCAGCAGCCTGACAGGGCAGAACACTGAAGCTTTCTTT; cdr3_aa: CASSLTGQNTEAFF
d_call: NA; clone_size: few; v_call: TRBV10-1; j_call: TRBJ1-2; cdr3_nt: TGCGCCAGCAGTGACGGAGGCCCAAGGGGCTACACCTTC; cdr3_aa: CASSDGGPRGYTF
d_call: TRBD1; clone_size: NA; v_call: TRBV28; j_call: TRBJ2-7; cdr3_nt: TGTGCCAGCGGGACAGGGCCAAGCTACGAGCAGTACTTC; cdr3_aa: CASGTGPSYEQYF
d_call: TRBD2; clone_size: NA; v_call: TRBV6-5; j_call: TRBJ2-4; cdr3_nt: TGTGCCAGCAGGCCTCCGGGACTAGAAAACATTCAGTACTTC; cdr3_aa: CASRPPGLENIQYF
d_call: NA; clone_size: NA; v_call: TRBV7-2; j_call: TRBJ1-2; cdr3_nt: TGTGCCAGCAGCTTAGGAGGGGAGGATGTCTATGGCTACACCTTC; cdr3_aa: CASSLGGEDVYGYTF
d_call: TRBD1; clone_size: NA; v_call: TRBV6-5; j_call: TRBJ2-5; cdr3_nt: TGTGCCAGCCGAGGGACAGGGTCAGAGACCCAGTACTTC; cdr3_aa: CASRGTGSETQYF
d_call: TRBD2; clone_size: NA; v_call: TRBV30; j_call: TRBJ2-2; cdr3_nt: TGTGCCTGGAGTAGCGGGAGTCCCGGGGAGCTGTTTTTT; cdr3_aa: CAWSSGSPGELFF
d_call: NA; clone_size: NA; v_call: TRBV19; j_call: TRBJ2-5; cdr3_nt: TGTGCCAGTAGTTTGGACCAACAAGAGACCCAGTACTTC; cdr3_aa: CASSLDQQETQYF
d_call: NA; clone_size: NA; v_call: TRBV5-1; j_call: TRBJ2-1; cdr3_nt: TGCGCCAGCAGCTTGCTGCAGGTGAGCTCCTACAATGAGCAGTTCTTC; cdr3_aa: CASSLLQVSSYNEQFF
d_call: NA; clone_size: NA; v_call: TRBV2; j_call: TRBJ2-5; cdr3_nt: TGTGCCAGCAGTGACAGAGAGACCCAGTACTTC; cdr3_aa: CASSDRETQYF
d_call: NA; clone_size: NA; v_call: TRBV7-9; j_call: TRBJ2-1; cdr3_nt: TGTGCCAGCAGCGCGTCGGGCCGCAATAATGAGCAGTTCTTC; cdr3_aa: CASSASGRNNEQFF
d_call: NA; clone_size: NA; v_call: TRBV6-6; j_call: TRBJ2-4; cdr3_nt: TGTGCCAGCAGTTACAATCAAGGGTTAGGCAAAAACATTCAGTACTTC; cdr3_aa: CASSYNQGLGKNIQYF
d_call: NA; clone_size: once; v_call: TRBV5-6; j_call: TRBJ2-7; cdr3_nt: TGTGCCAGCAGCTTGAGGAGCTCCTACGAGCAGTACTTC; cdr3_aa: CASSLRSSYEQYF
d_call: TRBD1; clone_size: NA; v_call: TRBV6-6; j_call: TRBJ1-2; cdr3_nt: TGTGCCAGCAGTTACTCCGACAGGGGGTCCGGTGCCTTC; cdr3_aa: CASSYSDRGSGAF
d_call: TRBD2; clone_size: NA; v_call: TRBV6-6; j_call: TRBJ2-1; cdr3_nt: TGTGCCAGCAGTTACCGACTAGCGGGGAATGAGCAGTTCTTC; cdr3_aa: CASSYRLAGNEQFF
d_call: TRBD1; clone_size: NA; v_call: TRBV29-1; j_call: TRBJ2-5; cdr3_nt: TGCAGCGCCGTGACAGGGGAGACCCAGTACTTC; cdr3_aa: CSAVTGETQYF
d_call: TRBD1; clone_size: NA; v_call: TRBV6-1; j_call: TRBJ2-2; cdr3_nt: TGTGCCAGCAGTGACCCGGGACAGGAGTACACCGGGGAGCTGTTTTTT; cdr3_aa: CASSDPGQEYTGELFF